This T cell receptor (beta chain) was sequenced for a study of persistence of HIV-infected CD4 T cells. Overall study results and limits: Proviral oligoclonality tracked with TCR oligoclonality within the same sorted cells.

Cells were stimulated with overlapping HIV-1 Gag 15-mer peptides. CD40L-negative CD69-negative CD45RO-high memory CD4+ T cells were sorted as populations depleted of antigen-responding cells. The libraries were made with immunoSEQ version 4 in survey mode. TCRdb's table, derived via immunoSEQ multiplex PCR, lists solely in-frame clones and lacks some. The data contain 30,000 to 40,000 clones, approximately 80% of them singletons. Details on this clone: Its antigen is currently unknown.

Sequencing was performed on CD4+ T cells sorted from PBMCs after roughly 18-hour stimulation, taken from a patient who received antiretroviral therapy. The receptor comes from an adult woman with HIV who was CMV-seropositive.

CDR3 sequence: CSVGDGHNQPQHF. In nucleotides, the CDR3 is TGCAGCGTAGGAGACGGGCACAATCAGCCCCAGCATTTT. The V gene is TRBV29-1, the J gene TRBJ1-5; D gene unclear. V shed 6 bases and J shed 3 bases, with 12 bases lying between them. This CDR3 is built from 13 residues. The V gene's germline CDR1 is SQVTM and CDR2 ANQGSEA. The full variable domain, rest sourced from reference TRBV29-1 and TRBJ1-5, is SAVISQKPSRDICQRGTSLTIQCQVDSQVTMMFWYRQQPGQSLTLIATANQGSEATYESGFVIDKFPISRPNLTFSTLTVSNMSPEDSSIYLCSVGDGHNQPQHFGDGTRLSIL.